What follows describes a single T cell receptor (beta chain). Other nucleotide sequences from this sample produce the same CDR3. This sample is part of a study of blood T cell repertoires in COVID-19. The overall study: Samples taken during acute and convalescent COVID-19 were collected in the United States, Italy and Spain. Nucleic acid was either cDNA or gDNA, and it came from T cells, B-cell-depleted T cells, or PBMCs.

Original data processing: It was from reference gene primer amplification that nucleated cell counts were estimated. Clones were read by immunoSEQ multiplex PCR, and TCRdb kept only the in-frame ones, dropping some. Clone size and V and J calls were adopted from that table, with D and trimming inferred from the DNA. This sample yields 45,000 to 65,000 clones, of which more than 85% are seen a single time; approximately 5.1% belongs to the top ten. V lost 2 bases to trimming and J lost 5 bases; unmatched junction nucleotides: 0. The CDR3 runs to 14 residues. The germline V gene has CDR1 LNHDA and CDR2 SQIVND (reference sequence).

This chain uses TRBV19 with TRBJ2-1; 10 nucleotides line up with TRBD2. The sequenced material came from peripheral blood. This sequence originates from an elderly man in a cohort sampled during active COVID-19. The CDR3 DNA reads TGTGCCAGTAGTATACTAGCGGGGGACAATGAGCAGTTCTTC. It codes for CASSILAGDNEQFF.